This T cell receptor beta chain was documented in a study of CD8 T cells in ankylosing spondylitis (dated by TCRdb to about 2017). Some background on the complete study: The study profiled T cell receptor beta repertoires in healthy donors and ankylosing spondylitis patients to find disease-linked TCR variants. Peripheral blood samples were taken, and synovial fluid was additionally collected from ankylosing spondylitis patients. The full study cohort was made up of roughly 25 ankylosing spondylitis patients and fewer than 120 healthy donors. The full study reports these points: Some of the motif variants had been reported before in the synovial fluid and blood of reactive arthritis patients, a finding that suggests common disease-initiation mechanisms. The disease-linked clones were reported as significantly enriched in matched synovial fluid samples from ankylosing spondylitis patients. A CD8+ phenotype was shown by the disease-linked clones, which were found at relatively low frequencies in peripheral blood. Blood from ankylosing spondylitis patients appeared to be characterized by a TCR beta motif composed of about eight highly homologous amino acid variants.

Trimmed from V: 2 bases; trimmed from J: 0 bases; junction bases lacking a gene match: 3. The CDR3 runs 15 amino acids, cysteine and phenylalanine included. CDR3 DNA only is kept here, 45 bases in frame from base 1. CDR1 and CDR2 were assigned from the germline V gene (reference sequence) as DFQATT and SNEGSKA. A note on this clonotype: No cognate antigen has been identified for it. It has no much larger one-base neighbor in the sample; base qualities were not kept.

The sample was run on an Illumina HiSeq 2500. Quantitative 5'-RACE with molecular barcodes was the method used to prepare the TCR beta libraries. The published analysis was carried out like this. A new computational method based on a probabilistic model of VDJ rearrangement was used to identify disease-linked TCR variants. TCRdb cleaned the public reads at Q25 with fastp, built clones with MiXCR and kept in-frame beta chains. Records with the same CDR3 protein are collapsed into one entry carrying the most frequent genes and DNA. TCRdb, rather than the study authors, made the V and J calls. This sample gives about 800,000 distinct CDR3 sequences in total; about an eighth of them show up just once. The ten largest clonotypes hold 0.51% of the sample.

The chain uses TRBV20-1 and TRBJ2-5, and TRBD2 matches 10 of the central bases. The sequenced sample consisted of blood, either unsorted or a sorted T cell fraction (not recorded which). The TCR comes from a male donor with ankylosing spondylitis. The DNA sequence follows: TGCAGTGCTAGACTAGCGGGGGACTACCAAGAGACCCAGTACTTC. This codes for CSARLAGDYQETQYF.